The subject of this entry is one TCR beta chain. The method was immunoSEQ multiplex PCR; TCRdb's version includes in-frame clones alone and lacks a portion of them. The profile shows about 140,000 clones, roughly 80% of them singletons. The CDR3 runs to 13 residues. V was cut by 0 bases and J by 5 bases, with 8 bases left in between. Germline V gene lookup returns CDR1 SGHNT and CDR2 YYREEE (reference sequence). This sample was taken from a study of blood T cell repertoires in COVID-19. V is TRBV5-4 and J is TRBJ1-2; D perhaps matches TRBD1 (5 bases). The sequenced material came from peripheral blood. The TCR sequence derives from a man between 50 and 59 years old with acute or convalescent COVID-19. The CDR3 DNA reads as TGTGCCAGCAGCTTGGGAGGACAATATGGCTACACCTTC. Translated: CASSLGGQYGYTF.